These T cell receptor beta chains were read from a single sample in a study of blood T cell repertoires in COVID-19. The repertoire was sequenced with immunoSEQ multiplex PCR; TCRdb's copy has only in-frame clones and lacks some. The sample contains 300,000 or so clones, 80% to 90% of which appear only once. The sequencing sample was made of PBMCs or T cells enriched from blood (not recorded which). The receptors stem from a woman aged 40 to 50 with acute COVID-19. Both conserved end residues are part of each CDR3. The order of the fields is CDR3 DNA, CDR3 protein, clone size, CDR3 length, V gene, J gene, D gene. D genes are given only for firm matches. A row's size may be missing; if present it is once, few, many or a size class.

CDR3nt: TGTGCCAGCTCATCTACAGGGGGTACCTACGAGCAGTACTTC; CDR3aa: CASSSTGGTYEQYF; abundance: -; len: 14; v_gene: TRBV18; j_gene: TRBJ2-7; d_gene: TRBD1
CDR3nt: TGTGCCAGCAGCTCTCGACAGGGCGCGGGAGGGGAGCTGTTTTTT; CDR3aa: CASSSRQGAGGELFF; abundance: -; len: 15; v_gene: TRBV5-4; j_gene: TRBJ2-2; d_gene: -
CDR3nt: TGTGCCAGCTCACCCCAGGGGAACACTGAAGCTTTCTTT; CDR3aa: CASSPQGNTEAFF; abundance: once; len: 13; v_gene: TRBV18; j_gene: TRBJ1-1; d_gene: -
CDR3nt: TGTGCCAGCAGCCAAATAGAGCGGGGAGTAGCCAAAAACATTCAGTACTTC; CDR3aa: CASSQIERGVAKNIQYF; abundance: -; len: 17; v_gene: TRBV3-1/TRBV3-2; j_gene: TRBJ2-4; d_gene: TRBD2
CDR3nt: TGTGCCAGCAGCCAAGACAGGGGGCATGGTGGCTACACCTTC; CDR3aa: CASSQDRGHGGYTF; abundance: -; len: 14; v_gene: TRBV3-1/TRBV3-2; j_gene: TRBJ1-2; d_gene: TRBD1
CDR3nt: TGTGCCAGCAGCGAGGGGCAGGGCTTTTCAAGCTCCTACGAGCAGTACTTC; CDR3aa: CASSEGQGFSSSYEQYF; abundance: -; len: 17; v_gene: TRBV9; j_gene: TRBJ2-7; d_gene: -
CDR3nt: TGTGCCAGCACCGGGACAGAACGCTACGAGCAGTACTTC; CDR3aa: CASTGTERYEQYF; abundance: -; len: 13; v_gene: TRBV2; j_gene: TRBJ2-7; d_gene: TRBD1
CDR3nt: TGTGCCATCAGTGAGGTGGGACAGTTTGGGAATGGCTACACCTTC; CDR3aa: CAISEVGQFGNGYTF; abundance: few; len: 15; v_gene: TRBV10-3; j_gene: TRBJ1-2; d_gene: TRBD1
CDR3nt: TGTGCCAGCTCCCGATTGGACAGGGACTATGGCTACACCTTC; CDR3aa: CASSRLDRDYGYTF; abundance: -; len: 14; v_gene: TRBV18; j_gene: TRBJ1-2; d_gene: TRBD1
CDR3nt: TGTGCCAGAAGCTTGCCCTTGTGGGAGCCGCGGAACACCATATATTTT; CDR3aa: CARSLPLWEPRNTIYF; abundance: -; len: 16; v_gene: TRBV5-3; j_gene: TRBJ1-3; d_gene: -
CDR3nt: TGTGCCAGCTCGCCCATCGGAGACCTCATGAACACTGAAGCTTTCTTT; CDR3aa: CASSPIGDLMNTEAFF; abundance: -; len: 16; v_gene: TRBV18; j_gene: TRBJ1-1; d_gene: -
CDR3nt: TGCGCCAGCAGCTCCTTAGCGGGAAACACCGGGGAGCTGTTTTTT; CDR3aa: CASSSLAGNTGELFF; abundance: -; len: 15; v_gene: TRBV5-1; j_gene: TRBJ2-2; d_gene: TRBD2
CDR3nt: TGTGCCAGCAGCACCCGACAGGGGGCGAACTATGGCTACACCTTC; CDR3aa: CASSTRQGANYGYTF; abundance: -; len: 15; v_gene: TRBV3-1/TRBV3-2; j_gene: TRBJ1-2; d_gene: TRBD1
CDR3nt: TGTGCCAGCAGTCTGACAGGGATCTATGGCTACACCTTC; CDR3aa: CASSLTGIYGYTF; abundance: -; len: 13; v_gene: TRBV28; j_gene: TRBJ1-2; d_gene: TRBD1
CDR3nt: TGTGCCAGCAGCCAACAGGGCTCTGGGGCCAACGTCCTGACTTTC; CDR3aa: CASSQQGSGANVLTF; abundance: -; len: 15; v_gene: TRBV4-2; j_gene: TRBJ2-6; d_gene: -
CDR3nt: TGTGCCAGCAGCCGCAGACAGGGGTGGAATCAGCCCCAGCATTTT; CDR3aa: CASSRRQGWNQPQHF; abundance: -; len: 15; v_gene: TRBV5-8; j_gene: TRBJ1-5; d_gene: TRBD1
CDR3nt: TGCGCCAGCAGCCAGCGGATCGCGGGGGGTTCGAGGGTTGCCCAAGAGACCCAGTACTTC; CDR3aa: CASSQRIAGGSRVAQETQYF; abundance: -; len: 20; v_gene: TRBV5-1; j_gene: TRBJ2-5; d_gene: TRBD2
CDR3nt: TGTGCCAGCAGCCAACCCCCTGGGACAGGGGACACTGAAGCTTTCTTT; CDR3aa: CASSQPPGTGDTEAFF; abundance: -; len: 16; v_gene: TRBV3-1/TRBV3-2; j_gene: TRBJ1-1; d_gene: TRBD1
CDR3nt: TGCGCCAGCAGCACAATGACAGGGCTGAACACTGAAGCTTTCTTT; CDR3aa: CASSTMTGLNTEAFF; abundance: few; len: 15; v_gene: TRBV5-1; j_gene: TRBJ1-1; d_gene: TRBD1
CDR3nt: TGTGCCAGCAGTTTATCGATCAGCGCCCTTCACTATGGCTACACCTTC; CDR3aa: CASSLSISALHYGYTF; abundance: -; len: 16; v_gene: TRBV27; j_gene: TRBJ1-2; d_gene: -
CDR3nt: TGTGCCAGCAGCCCCCAAGGAGTATATAGCAATCAGCCCCAGCATTTT; CDR3aa: CASSPQGVYSNQPQHF; abundance: -; len: 16; v_gene: TRBV7-9; j_gene: TRBJ1-5; d_gene: -
CDR3nt: TGTGCCACCTCGGGGGAGCTGGGGGATGAAAAACTGTTTTTT; CDR3aa: CATSGELGDEKLFF; abundance: few; len: 14; v_gene: TRBV27; j_gene: TRBJ1-4; d_gene: -
CDR3nt: TGTGCCAGCAGCGCAACAGGGTCGGGAGGAAAACTGTTTTTT; CDR3aa: CASSATGSGGKLFF; abundance: -; len: 14; v_gene: TRBV4-2; j_gene: TRBJ1-4; d_gene: -